This TCR beta chain was captured by sequencing in a study of T cell responses to AZD1222 COVID-19 vaccine. Points from the study as a whole: Compared with day 0, the breadth and depth of the Spike-specific TCR repertoire rose significantly after two doses of AZD1222. The repertoires were collected only after the peak T cell response. Baseline seropositivity characterized only six AZD1222 recipients.

This clone was recorded a few times. Its antigen remains unidentified. V lost 4 bases to trimming and J lost 1 base, with 7 bases between them. This CDR3 contains 13 residues. The germline V gene has CDR1 PRHDT and CDR2 FYEKMQ (reference sequence). Generated by immunoSEQ multiplex PCR, the TCRdb table keeps only in-frame clones and is missing some. The sample contains about 150,000 clones, more than 75% of which appear only once. The input for sequencing was peripheral blood, taken on day 0 of AZD1222 vaccination. This chain links TRBV13 with TRBJ1-1; D ambiguous. This TCR came from an adult in good health. The CDR3 loop reads CASSSRGNTEAFF. In DNA, the CDR3 is TGTGCCAGCAGCTCCCGGGGGAACACTGAAGCTTTCTTT.